Included here is one TCR beta chain sequence, with context. The data belong to a study of T cell changes during pregnancy in multiple sclerosis. Here immunoSEQ multiplex PCR was the method, and the copy in TCRdb shows in-frame clones only, minus some. The data contain approximately 66,000 clones, approximately 92% of them singletons. There are 15 residues in the CDR3. Between the trimmed V and J ends, which lost 0 bases and 7 bases, there was a span of 13 bases. Germline-derived CDR1 and CDR2 are PRHDT and FYEKMQ (reference sequence). The sample was peripheral blood, taken in the third trimester of pregnancy. The J gene is TRBJ2-4, the V gene TRBV13; D might be TRBD1 (6 bases). This receptor was identified in a female donor in good health, enrolled as a control in a pregnancy study. The CDR3 loop reads CASSLGYRENNIQYF. CDR3 sequence (DNA): TGTGCCAGCAGCTTAGGCTACAGGGAGAACAACATTCAGTACTTC.